This is a list of T cell receptor beta chains from one sample in a study of cytomegalovirus exposure and HLA in healthy donors. Clones were sequenced by immunoSEQ multiplex PCR, and TCRdb holds only the in-frame ones, with some missing. Here the sample spans tens of thousands of clones, roughly 93% being singletons. Material for sequencing was PBMCs. The receptor set was obtained from a woman aged 18-29 years in good health and CMV-seropositive. The CDR3 runs from the conserved cysteine through the conserved F or W. D genes are given only for firm matches.

V: TRBV29-1
length: 14
J: TRBJ1-2
D: TRBD1
CDR3: CSVDGRGQGNGYTF
DNA: TGCAGCGTTGATGGGAGGGGACAGGGCAACGGCTACACCTTC

V: TRBV18
length: 16
J: TRBJ2-2
D: NA
CDR3: CASSPFAGRHVGELFF
DNA: TGTGCCAGCTCACCCTTTGCAGGGAGGCATGTCGGGGAGCTGTTTTTT

V: TRBV6-1
length: 17
J: TRBJ2-1
D: TRBD2
CDR3: CASSELSGTSLYNEQFF
DNA: TGTGCCAGCAGTGAACTTTCAGGGACTAGCCTCTACAATGAGCAGTTCTTC

V: TRBV27
length: 17
J: TRBJ1-3
D: NA
CDR3: CASSPLTPDNSGNTIYF
DNA: TGTGCCAGCAGCCCCCTTACCCCGGACAACTCTGGAAACACCATATATTTT

V: TRBV7-6
length: 14
J: TRBJ2-3
D: NA
CDR3: CASSLATGWDTQYF
DNA: TGTGCCAGCAGCTTAGCGACGGGTTGGGATACGCAGTATTTT

V: TRBV15
length: 14
J: TRBJ1-1
D: NA
CDR3: CATSRDRGNTEAFF
DNA: TGTGCCACCAGCAGAGATCGCGGGAACACTGAAGCTTTCTTT

V: TRBV11-2
length: 16
J: TRBJ2-5
D: TRBD2
CDR3: CASSLSPAGLGETQYF
DNA: TGTGCCAGCAGCTTATCGCCAGCGGGATTAGGAGAGACCCAGTACTTC

V: TRBV28
length: 13
J: TRBJ1-2
D: NA
CDR3: CASSFNGVNGYTF
DNA: TGTGCCAGCAGTTTTAACGGGGTAAATGGCTACACCTTC

V: TRBV28
length: 18
J: TRBJ2-1
D: NA
CDR3: CASIPRMGGLSSYNEQFF
DNA: TGTGCCAGCATCCCTAGGATGGGCGGGTTAAGCTCCTACAATGAGCAGTTCTTC

V: TRBV7-2
length: 16
J: TRBJ2-6
D: TRBD2
CDR3: CASSLVAGSGANVLTF
DNA: TGTGCCAGCAGCTTAGTAGCGGGCTCTGGGGCCAACGTCCTGACTTTC